This TCR beta chain was observed in a study of T cells in Graves' hyperthyroidism and ophthalmopathy. The germline V and J ends were trimmed by 2 bases and 3 bases, with 19 bases remaining between them. CDR1 and CDR2 (germline): MDHEN, SYDVKM. CDR3 length: 17 residues. This clonotype was seen ten or more times. Authors of the study amplified TCR beta CDR3 regions from RNA transcripts. A first-round RT-PCR of the TCR CDR3 used the HTBI primer set. One entry per CDR3 protein, called by TCRdb with MiXCR from the multiplex PCR reads. Of fewer than 500,000 distinct CDR3 sequences in the sample, roughly 15% were seen once.

The TCR sequence derives from a woman younger than 45 with Graves' ophthalmopathy. Input material: blood. The V gene is TRBV28, the J gene TRBJ1-1, with D perhaps matching TRBD1 (6 bases). CDR3: CASSLAGEGDWYTEAFF. The DNA of the CDR3 is TGTGCCAGCAGTTTAGCGGGGGAGGGGGATTGGTACACTGAAGCTTTCTTT. The variable domain in full, with the rest retrieved from reference TRBV28 and TRBJ1-1, is DVKVTQSSRYLVKRTGEKVFLECVQDMDHENMFWYRQDPGLGLRLIYFSYDVKMKEKGDIPEGYSVSREKKERFSLILESASTNQTSMYLCASSLAGEGDWYTEAFFGQGTRLTVV.